The clone carrying this T cell receptor beta chain was seen more than once but under ten times. The antigen is unknown. The data were obtained in a study of T cells after yellow fever vaccination. Study information: For low cell numbers, libraries were made with SMART-Seq v4 Ultra Low Input. The study's findings and limits: After the booster, about 95% of CD4 and more than 75% of CD8 primary-response clones were re-detected.

Germline V gives CDR1 DFQATT, CDR2 SNEGSKA (reference sequence). J was trimmed by 4 bases and V by 3 bases; bases with no gene match: 6. The CDR3 is 14 amino acids. 5'RACE template switching added a universal primer site and UMIs to TCR cDNA. Using its own MiXCR run on the 5' RACE reads, TCRdb lists one record per CDR3 protein. The repertoire consists of 500,000 to 700,000 distinct CDR3 sequences, with less than 20% occurring once and the leading ten covering roughly an eighth. The clonotype originates from a man aged 25-40 years who received the YFV17D yellow fever vaccine. The chain uses TRBV20-1 and TRBJ2-7; 10 bases match TRBD2. Sequenced here: PBMCs, sampled 15 days after the yellow fever booster vaccination. CDR3 nucleotide sequence: TGCAGTGCTAGGACTAGCGGGTCATTTTACGAGCAGTACTTC. This gives the protein CSARTSGSFYEQYF.